This T cell receptor (beta chain) was documented in a study of blood T cells in healthy people across ages. The study, taken as a whole, reports: Roughly linear declines in TCR beta diversity per million T cells occurred with age. Lack of knowledge of donor CMV status possibly confounded expanded clonotype changes. It was held that diversity estimates obtained from one million T cells represented underestimates. With naive T cell percentage, TCR beta diversity showed a strong correlation.

Using a J-beta primer mix together with a sample-barcoded 5' primer, a second PCR was run for roughly 6 to 11 cycles. TCRdb fed the 5' RACE reads into MiXCR, producing one record per CDR3 protein. Of roughly 800,000 distinct CDR3 sequences listed, about 55% are singletons. Remarks on this clonotype: As yet, its antigen is unknown.

Trimming stripped 3 bases from V and 8 bases from J, with 16 bases between. The germline V gene has CDR1 DFQATT and CDR2 SNEGSKA (reference sequence). CDR3 size: 14 residues. The chain carries TRBV20-1 and TRBJ1-4; unclear D gene. This receptor was taken from a man older than 75 in good health. Sequenced input: blood. The CDR3 DNA sequence: TGCAGTGCTAGGGGTCGGACCTTCGCCGAAAAACTGTTTTTT. Protein product: CSARGRTFAEKLFF.